The 8 T cell receptor beta chains below come from one sample, sequenced in a study of blood T cells in healthy people across ages. The second PCR ran roughly 6 to 11 cycles with a sample-barcoded 5' primer and J-beta primers. Via MiXCR, TCRdb re-called the 5' RACE reads, giving one row per CDR3 protein. The table lists about 1.6 million distinct CDR3 sequences, 30% to 35% of them singletons. Sequenced material: blood. The source is a woman in her twenties or thirties in good health.

This chain uses TRBV28 with TRBJ2-3; TRBD1 is a possible D gene (6 bases). The CDR3 covers 14 residues. V was clipped by 7 bases and J by 7 bases, with 18 bases between them. Germline V gene data show CDR1 as MDHEN and CDR2 as SYDVKM. The CDR3: CASIMGQGYNTQYF. In DNA form, the CDR3 reads TGTGCCAGCATTATGGGACAAGGCTATAATACGCAGTATTTT.

The chain carries TRBV5-1 and TRBJ2-5, with a possible D match to TRBD1 (6 bases). The tail of the sequence fits TRBJ2-7 better, so the J call may be wrong. Germline CDR1 reads SGHRS; CDR2 reads YFSETQ. The CDR3 extends over 14 amino acids. In nucleotides, the CDR3 is TGCGCCAGCAGCTTCTCGGACAGCCCCCACGAGCAGTACTTC. This translates into CASSFSDSPHEQYF.

This chain connects TRBV20-1 to TRBJ2-3, with 7 bases lining up with TRBD2. With V trimmed by 6 bases and J by 2 bases, 11 bases remained unmatched. The CDR3 runs to 15 residues. Germline V CDR1 and CDR2: DFQATT, SNEGSKA (reference sequence). As DNA, the CDR3 is TGCAGTGCCCCCCGGGCAGCGGGGATCACAGATACGCAGTATTTT. Its protein product is CSAPRAAGITDTQYF.

The table lists this clonotype with a few counts. The chain employs TRBV10-3 and TRBJ2-7; TRBD1 matches at 9 bases. CDR3 size: 13 residues. Germline CDR1 and CDR2: ENHRY and SYGVKD. V trimming: 6 bases; J trimming: 3 bases; junction bases outside the gene matches: 3. This CDR3 is CAIRGDRVYEQYF. The DNA for the CDR3 is TGTGCCATCAGGGGGGACAGGGTCTACGAGCAGTACTTC.

This clonotype has at least ten counts. This rearrangement joins TRBV5-1 to TRBJ2-7; 10 bases are a match to TRBD1. The germline gives CDR1 SGHRS, CDR2 YFSETQ. The CDR3 has 15 amino acids. Losses at the gene ends were 0 bases for V and 6 bases for J; bases not matched to a gene: 6. The CDR3 sequence is CASSLGQGASREQYF. The CDR3 DNA reads as TGCGCCAGCAGCTTGGGACAGGGGGCAAGTCGCGAGCAGTACTTC.

The genes are TRBV10-3 and TRBJ2-3, with TRBD1 identical over 10 bases. The length of the CDR3 is 15 residues. Germline CDR1 is ENHRY and CDR2 is SYGVKD. V trimming: 6 bases; J trimming: 2 bases; junction bases outside the gene matches: 5. In DNA form, the CDR3 reads TGTGCCATCAGGGGCGGACAGGGGGTCACAGATACGCAGTATTTT. It yields the protein CAIRGGQGVTDTQYF.

The gene calls are TRBV29-1 and TRBJ2-5; TRBD1 matches 10 bases. This CDR3 is 15 amino acids long. V dropped 3 bases and J dropped 4; count of bases not matched to a gene: 8. Germline V CDR1 and CDR2: SQVTM, ANQGSEA. The CDR3 region is CSVETGQGTPETQYF. CDR3 coding DNA: TGCAGCGTTGAGACGGGACAGGGGACCCCAGAGACCCAGTACTTC.

This clonotype has at least ten counts. This rearrangement joins TRBV7-3 to TRBJ2-1, with 7 bases identical to TRBD2. In germline, CDR1 is SGHTA, CDR2 FQGTGA. The trim removed 1 base at V and 8 bases at J, leaving 5 bases unmatched. CDR3 length: 14 amino acids. The CDR3 sequence: CASSLMASGHEQFF. CDR3 sequence (DNA): TGTGCCAGCAGCTTAATGGCTAGCGGCCATGAGCAGTTCTTC.